This T cell receptor (beta chain) was documented in a study of human T cells and chemical hapten exposure. Study overall: Upper-back patches of 0.01% DPC were read at 6 days.

This clonotype was found many times. TCRdb recomputed calls from the RACE reads with MiXCR, one row per CDR3 protein. The sample holds tens of thousands of distinct CDR3 sequences, around 7.8% seen once. V lost 3 bases and J lost 4, with 32 bases in between. The CDR3 length is 21 residues. CDR1 is SGHRS and CDR2 is YFSETQ in the germline V gene. As for time point: patch test 1, 2 weeks after DPC sensitization. Regarding treatment: therapeutic diphenylcyclopropenone sensitization with weekly scalp DPC. This material consisted of whole blood, taken in connection with sensitization to the hapten diphenylcyclopropenone (DPC). The V gene is TRBV5-1, the J gene TRBJ2-1, with D possibly being TRBD2 (7 bases). The receptor's source is a woman in her twenties or thirties with alopecia areata. Some clones in this sample may be carry-over from other donors' samples. The CDR3 protein is CASSSRLSRGGTHSLYNEQFF. The CDR3 DNA follows: TGCGCCAGCAGCTCACGTCTCTCGAGGGGGGGTACCCATTCCCTTTACAATGAGCAGTTCTTC. Supplemented by reference TRBV5-1 and TRBJ2-1, the full variable domain reads KAGVTQTPRYLIKTRGQQVTLSCSPISGHRSVSWYQQTPGQGLQFLFEYFSETQRNKGNFPGRFSGRQFSNSRSEMNVSTLELGDSALYLCASSSRLSRGGTHSLYNEQFFGPGTRLTVL.